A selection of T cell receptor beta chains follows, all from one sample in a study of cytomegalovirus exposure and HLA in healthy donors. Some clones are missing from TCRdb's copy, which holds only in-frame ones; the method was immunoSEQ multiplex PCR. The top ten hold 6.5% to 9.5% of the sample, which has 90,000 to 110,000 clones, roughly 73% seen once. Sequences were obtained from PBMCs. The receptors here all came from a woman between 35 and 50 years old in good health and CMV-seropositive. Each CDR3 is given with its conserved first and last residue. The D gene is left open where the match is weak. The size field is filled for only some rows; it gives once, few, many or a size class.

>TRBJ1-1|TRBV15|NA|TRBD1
TGTGCCACCAGCAGAGACGGAACGTTGGGACAGCTGAACACTGAAGCTTTCTTT
CATSRDGTLGQLNTEAFF
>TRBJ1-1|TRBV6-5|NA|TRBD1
TGTGCCAGCAGGGCGGGACAGGGGAACACTGAAGCTTTCTTT
CASRAGQGNTEAFF
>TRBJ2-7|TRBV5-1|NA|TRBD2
TGCGCCAGCAGCGCTACTAGCGGGATGTACGAGCAGTACTTC
CASSATSGMYEQYF
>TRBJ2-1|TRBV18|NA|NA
TGTGCCAGCTCACGTGCTTTATTCAGCTCCTACAATGAGCAGTTCTTC
CASSRALFSSYNEQFF
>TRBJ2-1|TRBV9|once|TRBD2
TGTGCCAGCAGCATAAGCGGGGGGGTATATAATGAGCAGTTCTTC
CASSISGGVYNEQFF
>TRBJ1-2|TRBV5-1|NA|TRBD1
TGCGCCAGCAGCGAAGGGACAGGGAGCTATGGCTACACCTTC
CASSEGTGSYGYTF
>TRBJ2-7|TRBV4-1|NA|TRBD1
TGCGCCAGCAGCCAAGACCCAGGGACAGGGCGCTACGAGCAGTACTTC
CASSQDPGTGRYEQYF
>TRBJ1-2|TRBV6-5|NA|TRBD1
TGTGCCAGCAGTTACTCCGGGACAGGGGGCGGCTATGGCTACACCTTC
CASSYSGTGGGYGYTF
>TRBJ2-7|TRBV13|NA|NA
TGTGCCAGCAGCCCCGTAGCGAAATACGAGCAGTACTTC
CASSPVAKYEQYF
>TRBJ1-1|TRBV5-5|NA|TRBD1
TGTGCCAGCAGCTTCAGATACAGGGGTGAAGCTTTCTTT
CASSFRYRGEAFF
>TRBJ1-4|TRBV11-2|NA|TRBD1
TGTGCCAGCAGTTTTAAACACAGGGGAAGAGGAACTAATGAAAAACTGTTTTTT
CASSFKHRGRGTNEKLFF
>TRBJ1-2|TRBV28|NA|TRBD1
TGTGCCAGCAGTTTATTACAGGGGGCGGAAGGCTACACCTTC
CASSLLQGAEGYTF
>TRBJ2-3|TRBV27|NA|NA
TGTGCCAGCAGTTTAGGGGGGGGGCTAACAGATACGCAGTATTTT
CASSLGGGLTDTQYF
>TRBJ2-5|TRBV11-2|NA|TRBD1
TGTGCCAGCAGCAATGTAAGGGACAGGCCAAAGACCCAGTACTTC
CASSNVRDRPKTQYF
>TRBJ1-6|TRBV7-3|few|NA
TGTGCCAGCAGCTCGGGAAATTCACCCCTCCACTTT
CASSSGNSPLHF
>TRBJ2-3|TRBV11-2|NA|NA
TGTGCCAGCAGCTTAGATGCGGGTGGGGATACGCAGTATTTT
CASSLDAGGDTQYF
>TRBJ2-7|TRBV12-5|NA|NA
TGTGCTAGTGGTAATCACTCCGGGACAAACTACGAGCAGTACTTC
CASGNHSGTNYEQYF
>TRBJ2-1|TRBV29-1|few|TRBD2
TGCAGCGTTCCCATGACTAGCCGAAATGAGCAGTTCTTC
CSVPMTSRNEQFF
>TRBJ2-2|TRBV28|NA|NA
TGTGCCAGCAGGCCCACTGCGGCGAACACCGGGGAGCTGTTTTTT
CASRPTAANTGELFF
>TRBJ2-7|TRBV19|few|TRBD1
TGTGCCAGACCACAGGGGGATTGCTACGAGCAGTACTTC
CARPQGDCYEQYF
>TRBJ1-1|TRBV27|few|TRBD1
TGTGCCAGCACCTTGACAGGGGATAGGACTGAAGCTTTCTTT
CASTLTGDRTEAFF
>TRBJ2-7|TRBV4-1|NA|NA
TGCGCCGGGTCCCGGGACACGAATTCCTACGAGCAGTACTTC
CAGSRDTNSYEQYF
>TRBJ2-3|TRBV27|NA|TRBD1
TGTGCCAGCAGTTTAAGGGACAGTACAGATACGCAGTATTTT
CASSLRDSTDTQYF
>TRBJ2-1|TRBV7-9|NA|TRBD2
TGTGCCAGCAGTGAGGGCGGGAGGGCCCGCCATGAGCAGTTCTTC
CASSEGGRARHEQFF
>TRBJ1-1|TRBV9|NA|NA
TGTGCCAGCAGCGTAGTTGAGGGGAACACTGAAGCTTTCTTT
CASSVVEGNTEAFF
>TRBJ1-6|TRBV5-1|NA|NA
TGCGCCAGCAGCTCCGGCGACGGGGTACTCTCACCCCTCCACTTT
CASSSGDGVLSPLHF
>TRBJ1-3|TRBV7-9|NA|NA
TGTGCCAGCAGCTTACGGCGGGATTCTCGATCTGGAAACACCATATATTTT
CASSLRRDSRSGNTIYF
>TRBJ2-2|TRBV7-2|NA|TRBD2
TGTGCCAGCAGCCCGATAGGCGGGGGGGCCCTCGGGGAGCTGTTTTTT
CASSPIGGGALGELFF
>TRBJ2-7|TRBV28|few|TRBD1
TGTGCCAGCAGTTTGCTCGGACAGGGACCCGAATACTACGAGCAGTACTTC
CASSLLGQGPEYYEQYF
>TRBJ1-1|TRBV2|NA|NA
TGTGCCAGCAGCTGGAGTTGGGAAGCTTTCTTT
CASSWSWEAFF
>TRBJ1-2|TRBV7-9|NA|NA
TGTGCCAGCAGCTTCGCATGGGTCTCGGGGGGCTACACCTTC
CASSFAWVSGGYTF
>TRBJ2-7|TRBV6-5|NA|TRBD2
TGTGCCAGCAGTTACCCACGGGGGGGATCCTACGAGCAGTACTTC
CASSYPRGGSYEQYF
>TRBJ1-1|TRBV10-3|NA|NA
TGTGCCATCAGTCGTTCTCGAGCCAAAGGGGACACTGAAGCTTTCTTT
CAISRSRAKGDTEAFF
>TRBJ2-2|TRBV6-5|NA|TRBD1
TGTGCCAGCAGTTCCAGGGGGTGGAACACCGGGGAGCTGTTTTTT
CASSSRGWNTGELFF
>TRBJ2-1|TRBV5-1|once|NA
TGCGCCAGCAGCTTGGAGCAGGCGCAGTTCTTC
CASSLEQAQFF
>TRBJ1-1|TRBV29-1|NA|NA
TGCAGCGTTGATCCTTCCGGGGGTAGAGCTTTCTTT
CSVDPSGGRAFF
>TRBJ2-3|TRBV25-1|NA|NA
TGTGCCAGCAGTCCAATGACCCCCGGGTGGGGCACAGATACGCAGTATTTT
CASSPMTPGWGTDTQYF
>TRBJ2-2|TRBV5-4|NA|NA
TGTGCCAGCAGCATACAGGTGGGCACCGGGGAGCTGTTTTTT
CASSIQVGTGELFF
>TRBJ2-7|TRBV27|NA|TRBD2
TGTGCCAGCAGTTTTAGCCCGCCGGGACTAGTCCCCAACGAGCAGTACTTC
CASSFSPPGLVPNEQYF
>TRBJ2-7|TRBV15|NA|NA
TGTGCCACCCAAGAGACTGAAGCCTACGAGCAGTACTTC
CATQETEAYEQYF
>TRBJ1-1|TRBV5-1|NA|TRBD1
TGCGCCAGCAGCTCCAATCAGGGGGCGCGGGCTTTCTTT
CASSSNQGARAFF
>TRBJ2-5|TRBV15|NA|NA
TGTGCCACCAGCATTTGGACAGCGCAAGAGACCCAGTACTTC
CATSIWTAQETQYF